The 16 T cell receptor beta chains in this list originate from one sample, sequenced in a study of PD-1 blockade in mismatch repair-deficient tumors. This table comes from immunoSEQ multiplex PCR, and its TCRdb copy is limited to in-frame clones, with some not included. Of approximately 130,000 clones in the sample, about 86% were seen once. The starting material was peripheral blood, obtained 44 weeks after starting pembrolizumab. Receptor source: an adult with mismatch repair-deficient cancer.

This clone has only a few counts. The rearrangement joins TRBV29-1 to TRBJ2-7, with TRBD1 identical over 7 bases. This CDR3 contains 15 residues. CDR1 and CDR2 from the germline V gene are SQVTM and ANQGSEA. Trimming cost V 7 bases and J 3 bases; bases outside gene matches: 15. The CDR3 reads CSGAKGAGRNYEQYF. CDR3 DNA: TGCAGCGGAGCAAAGGGGGCAGGACGGAACTACGAGCAGTACTTC.

The chain has TRBV15 and TRBJ2-4; D remains ambiguous. Germline lookup yields CDR1 LNHNV and CDR2 YYDKDF (reference sequence). The V gene lost 1 base and the J gene lost 6 bases, with 10 bases spanning the gap. The CDR3 extends over 14 amino acids. The CDR3, as DNA: TGTGCCACCAGCAGAGGTGGCGTGGGAAACATTCAGTACTTC. Its protein product is CATSRGGVGNIQYF.

The rearrangement uses TRBV7-9 and TRBJ2-1; D ambiguous. This CDR3 contains 16 residues. Germline-derived CDR1 and CDR2 are SEHNR and FQNEAQ (reference sequence). V was clipped by 1 base and J by 3 bases, with 13 bases between them. CDR3 protein: CASSLVLSGLYNEQFF. Written as DNA, the CDR3 is TGTGCCAGCAGCTTAGTCCTTTCTGGCCTCTACAATGAGCAGTTCTTC.

The chain joins TRBV15 to TRBJ2-5; 8 nucleotides agree with TRBD2. This CDR3 has 17 amino acids. Germline CDR1 LNHNV, CDR2 YYDKDF (reference sequence). V dropped 1 base and J dropped 1; count of bases not matched to a gene: 8. Here the CDR3 reads CATSRVPGLAGQETQYF. The CDR3 nucleotides are TGTGCCACCAGCAGAGTCCCCGGGCTAGCGGGCCAAGAGACCCAGTACTTC.

This chain links TRBV6-5 with TRBJ2-2; 11 bases fit TRBD2. V was clipped by 6 bases and J by 4 bases; unmatched bases: 4. From germline, CDR1 is MNHEY and CDR2 SVGAGI. The CDR3 contains 15 residues. The CDR3 nucleotides read TGTGCCAGCAGGGGACTAGCGGTTCTCACCGGGGAGCTGTTTTTT. This encodes CASRGLAVLTGELFF.

This clone is a singleton in its sample. The CDR3 spells CASSRALRGSYEQYF. CDR3 sequence (DNA): TGTGCCAGCAGTAGGGCGTTGAGGGGGAGCTACGAGCAGTACTTC. V gene TRBV6-5 combines with J gene TRBJ2-7; a possible D gene is TRBD1 (6 bases). CDR1 MNHEY and CDR2 SVGAGI come from the germline V gene. The CDR3 contains 15 residues. Trimming pared 5 bases from V and 3 bases from J, leaving 17 bases between.

A word on this clone: At one boundary the junction diverges from the germline segment, which might be a read error. The chain employs TRBV6-1 and TRBJ2-7, with D possibly being TRBD1 or TRBD2 (5 bases each). The CDR3 covers 15 residues. Germline assignment: CDR1 MNHNS and CDR2 SASEGT. The CDR3 region has the DNA TGTGCCAGCAGTGGGGCTGGGAGAGGGACCTACGAGCAGTGCTTC. As protein: CASSGAGRGTYEQCF.

J is TRBJ1-1 and V is TRBV27; D might be TRBD1 (5 bases). V shed 4 bases and J shed 1 base, with 16 bases lying between them. Germline CDR1 and CDR2: MNHEY and SMNVEV (reference sequence). The CDR3 contains 16 residues. The CDR3 loop reads CASSSGGYPGNTEAFF. Here the CDR3 DNA reads TGTGCCAGCAGTTCCGGGGGATACCCGGGGAACACTGAAGCTTTCTTT.

The chain joins TRBV11-2 to TRBJ1-1, with TRBD1 as a possible D gene (5 bases). Trimming took 3 bases from V and 4 from J, leaving 15 bases between them. The CDR3 has 15 residues. The germline gives CDR1 SGHAT, CDR2 FQNNGV. This CDR3 is CASSFGTEIPTEAFF. DNA of the CDR3: TGTGCCAGCAGCTTTGGGACCGAAATTCCCACTGAAGCTTTCTTT.

The chain employs TRBV28 and TRBJ2-3, with 10 positions matching TRBD2. J lost 0 bases, V lost 4 bases, and 10 bases had no gene match. Per germline, CDR1 MDHEN and CDR2 SYDVKM. The CDR3 consists of 18 residues. Here the CDR3 reads CASSSKLAGYASTDTQYF. In DNA form, the CDR3 reads TGTGCCAGCAGTTCGAAACTAGCGGGATACGCTAGCACAGATACGCAGTATTTT.

The chain couples TRBV15 to TRBJ1-5, with 12 bases identical to TRBD1. V trimming: 1 base; J trimming: 6 bases; junction bases outside the gene matches: 4. The CDR3 spans 16 residues. Germline values: CDR1 LNHNV, CDR2 YYDKDF (reference sequence). The CDR3 loop reads CATSRGDRGLGQPQHF. Here the CDR3 DNA reads TGTGCCACCAGCAGAGGGGACAGGGGGCTAGGTCAGCCCCAGCATTTT.

V is TRBV7-3 and J is TRBJ2-2, with unresolved D. V was pared by 5 bases and J by 6 bases, with 10 bases between. CDR3 size: 13 residues. Germline loops: CDR1 SGHTA, CDR2 FQGTGA. The CDR3 protein is CASSLRSAGELFF. The CDR3 DNA reads TGTGCCAGCAGCCTCCGGAGCGCCGGGGAGCTGTTTTTT. Complete variable domain (other parts from reference TRBV7-3 and TRBJ2-2): GAGVSQTPSNKVTEKGKYVELRCDPISGHTALYWYRQSLGQGPEFLIYFQGTGAADDSGLPNDRFFAVRPEGSVSTLKIQRTERGDSAVYLCASSLRSAGELFFGEGSRLTVL.

The V call is TRBV5-6, the J call TRBJ2-7; D possibly corresponds to TRBD1 (5 bases). CDR3 length: 14 amino acids. In germline, CDR1 is SGHDT, CDR2 YYEEEE. V lost 4 bases to trimming and J lost 3 bases, with 14 bases between them. CDR3 protein: CASSTRQRFYEQYF. The CDR3 nucleotides are TGTGCCAGCAGCACCCGACAGAGATTCTACGAGCAGTACTTC.

The J gene is TRBJ2-7, the V gene TRBV28; D is perhaps TRBD2 (6 bases). The CDR3 has 13 amino acids. V gave up 4 bases and J gave up 4 bases, with 11 bases separating them. CDR1 is MDHEN and CDR2 is SYDVKM in the germline V gene. In nucleotides, the CDR3 is TGTGCCAGCAGTTGGGACTCCCGGTACGAGCAGTACTTC. Encoded protein: CASSWDSRYEQYF.

This chain uses TRBV7-3 with TRBJ2-2; D may be TRBD2 (5 bases). CDR3 size: 16 residues. V lost 1 base to trimming and J lost 4 bases, with 13 bases between them. Germline values: CDR1 SGHTA, CDR2 FQGTGA. CDR3 nucleotide sequence: TGTGCCAGCAGCTTAAGTGGCGACTACCTCACCGGGGAGCTGTTTTTT. This encodes CASSLSGDYLTGELFF.

The rearrangement uses TRBV2 and TRBJ2-3, with 9 bases aligning to TRBD2. CDR3 length: 15 amino acids. Germline trimming cut 6 bases from V and 2 bases from J; bases unmatched to any gene: 6. CDR1 and CDR2 (germline): SNHLY, FYNNEI. The CDR3 DNA is TGTGCCAGCAGATTAGCGGGAGTCGTCACAGATACGCAGTATTTT. Amino acids: CASRLAGVVTDTQYF.